This TCR beta chain was sequenced in a study of control samples from healthy donors and cancer patients. The table came from immunoSEQ multiplex PCR; TCRdb's copy has only in-frame clones and leaves some out. The sample holds 84,000 or so clones, roughly 88% seen once. Germline CDR1 and CDR2: SNHLY and FYNNEI. Trimming took 4 bases from V and 6 from J, leaving 16 bases between them. CDR3 size: 14 residues. Sequenced material: PBMCs. This receptor was obtained from a man in his 60s with head and neck cancer. The chain employs TRBV2 and TRBJ2-7; D is perhaps TRBD1 (5 bases). The CDR3 sequence: CASSAGWLGPEQYF. The CDR3 DNA follows: TGTGCCAGCAGTGCAGGGTGGCTCGGCCCCGAGCAGTACTTC.